The entry below describes one T cell receptor beta chain. The CDR3 is 12 amino acids. Per germline, CDR1 MNHEY and CDR2 SVGAGI. V shed 10 bases, J shed 1 base, and the junction held 4 bases outside the gene matches. The sample originates from a study of blood T cell repertoires in COVID-19. The overall study: Both acute and convalescent COVID-19 samples were obtained from the United States, Italy and Spain. From T cells, B-cell-depleted T cells, or PBMCs came the material, which was cDNA or gDNA.

In Seattle, patients joined the study during active infection and were tracked longitudinally. Assay: immunoSEQ multiplex PCR; the TCRdb copy retains only in-frame clones and omits some. The sample lists 250,000 to 300,000 clones, about 90% occurring once. This chain joins TRBV6-5 and TRBJ2-7; TRBD2 matches 7 bases. The clonotype originates from a woman in her thirties with COVID-19, enrolled during active disease. Sequenced: peripheral blood. The CDR3 sequence is CATLAESYEQYF. As DNA, the CDR3 is TGTGCCACCCTAGCGGAGTCCTACGAGCAGTACTTC.